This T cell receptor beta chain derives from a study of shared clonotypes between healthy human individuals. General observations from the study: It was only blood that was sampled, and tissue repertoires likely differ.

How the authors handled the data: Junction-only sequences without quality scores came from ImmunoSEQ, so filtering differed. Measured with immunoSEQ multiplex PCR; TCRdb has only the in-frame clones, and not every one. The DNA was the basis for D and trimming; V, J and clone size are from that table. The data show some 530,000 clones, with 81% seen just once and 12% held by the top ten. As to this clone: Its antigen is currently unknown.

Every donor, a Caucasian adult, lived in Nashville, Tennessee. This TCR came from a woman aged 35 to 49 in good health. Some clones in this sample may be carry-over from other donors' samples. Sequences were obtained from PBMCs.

The DNA for the CDR3 is TGTGCCAGTTCGAGCGCGGGAGGTAAGGATGAGCAGTTCTTC. It specifies CASSSAGGKDEQFF. The rearrangement joins TRBV5-4 to TRBJ2-1; 8 bases line up with TRBD2. Trimming took 8 bases from V and 8 from J; bases not matched to a gene: 12. The CDR3 sequence is 14 residues long. Germline V CDR1 and CDR2: SGHNT, YYREEE (reference sequence).